This T cell receptor (beta chain) was sequenced for a study of blood T cell repertoires in COVID-19. Some clones are missing from TCRdb's copy, which holds only in-frame ones; the method was immunoSEQ multiplex PCR. This table has hundreds of thousands of clones, 89% appearing once. The CDR3 is 16 amino acids. The germline V gene encodes CDR1 LGHNA and CDR2 YSLEER. About this clone itself: A junction end diverges from the germline sequence, so it may reflect a read error.

The study counted Cohort 3 donors as recovered given two negative PCRs, clearance, or symptom resolution. This chain uses TRBV4-3 with TRBJ2-1; TRBD2 might be the D (7 bases). Material for sequencing was PBMCs or T cells enriched from blood (not recorded which). This sequence originates from a woman between 35 and 50 years old who had recovered from COVID-19. DNA for the CDR3: TGCGCCAGCAGCCAAGTGAGCGGGACAATCTACGATGAGCAGTTCTTC. Protein product: CASSQVSGTIYDEQFF.